Each of the 28 T cell receptor beta chains below was sequenced from the same sample in a study of CD4 T cells in relation to SARS-CoV-2 and coronaviruses. Data came from immunoSEQ multiplex PCR; TCRdb stores just in-frame clones and leaves some out. The sample gives around 65,000 clones, around 87% of which show up once; around 1.6% is in the top ten. CD4+ T cells from unexposed donors were obtained before the COVID-19 pandemic (2011-2018). Sequences were obtained from memory CD4+ T cells from PBMCs. The receptors stem from a human donor in good health.

This sequence joins TRBV11-2 and TRBJ2-3, with 9 bases aligning to TRBD2. Germline CDR1 reads SGHAT; CDR2 reads FQNNGV. V was pared by 5 bases and J by 5 bases, with 5 bases of the junction left unmatched. The CDR3 runs to 14 residues. The CDR3 here is CASSAPAGGDTQYF. CDR3 DNA sequence: TGTGCCAGCAGCGCCCCAGCGGGGGGAGATACGCAGTATTTT.

The V call is TRBV3-1 (or the pseudogene TRBV3-2), the J call TRBJ1-6; 8 bases map to TRBD1. This CDR3 has 15 amino acids. With V trimmed by 5 bases and J by 11 bases, 11 bases remained unmatched. Per the germline V gene, CDR1 is LGHDT and CDR2 is YNNKEL (reference sequence). CDR3 protein: CASSNSGGAAPPLHF. As DNA, the CDR3 is TGTGCCAGCAGCAACTCAGGGGGCGCGGCGCCACCCCTCCACTTT.

CDR3 loop: CASSISHQPQHF. CDR3 in DNA: TGTGCCAGCAGTATAAGTCATCAGCCCCAGCATTTT. This chain joins TRBV28 and TRBJ1-5; D is ambiguous. Deletions cut 5 bases from V and 5 bases from J, with 7 bases between. CDR3 size: 12 residues. The V gene's germline CDR1 is MDHEN and CDR2 SYDVKM.

This clone was picked up a small number of times. The chain recombines TRBV5-4 with TRBJ1-2; no definite D call. The germline CDR1 and CDR2 sequences are SGHNT and YYREEE (reference sequence). Trimming cost V 5 bases and J 2 bases, with 16 bases left between them. This CDR3 has 15 residues. CDR3 DNA sequence: TGTGCCAGCAGTCCCGGGTTCGTCGGGAACTATGGCTACACCTTC. The encoded protein is CASSPGFVGNYGYTF.

The chain joins TRBV5-4 to TRBJ2-5, with TRBD2 matching over 7 bases. The CDR3 runs 15 residues. Germline V lookup: CDR1 SGHNT, CDR2 YYREEE (reference sequence). J lost 5 bases, V lost 4 bases, and 11 bases had no gene match. CDR3 sequence (DNA): TGTGCCAGCAGCCCCGGGGGGAGTAAATCCGAGACCCAGTACTTC. It specifies CASSPGGSKSETQYF.

The chain couples TRBV5-1 to TRBJ2-3; 7 bases fit TRBD2. Germline V gene lookup returns CDR1 SGHRS and CDR2 YFSETQ. The junction had 4 bases not matched to a gene; V was cut back by 4 bases and J by 2 bases. The CDR3 sequence is 14 residues long. CDR3 DNA: TGCGCCAGCAGCCTCGGGACTACCACAGATACGCAGTATTTT. Translated: CASSLGTTTDTQYF.

The genes are TRBV11-3 and TRBJ2-7; 8 nucleotides agree with TRBD1. Germline V gene data show CDR1 as SGHNT and CDR2 as YENEEA. The CDR3 is made up of 15 amino acids. V dropped 2 bases and J dropped 6; count of bases not matched to a gene: 9. The CDR3 sequence: CASSLQGTGTTEQYF. CDR3 DNA: TGTGCCAGCAGCTTACAAGGGACAGGTACTACCGAGCAGTACTTC.

V usage is TRBV18 and J usage is TRBJ1-1; TRBD1 might be the D (6 bases). V shed 6 bases and J shed 1 base, with 12 bases lying between them. The CDR3 loop spans 14 amino acids. The germline gives CDR1 KGHSH, CDR2 LQKENI. The CDR3 region is CASSSGGRNTEAFF. DNA of the CDR3: TGTGCCAGCTCGAGTGGGGGGCGGAACACTGAAGCTTTCTTT. Drawing the rest from reference TRBV18 and TRBJ1-1, the complete variable domain is NAGVMQNPRHLVRRRGQEARLRCSPMKGHSHVYWYRQLPEEGLKFMVYLQKENIIDESGMPKERFSAEFPKEGPSILRIQQVVRGDSAAYFCASSSGGRNTEAFFGQGTRLTVV.

J is TRBJ1-1 and V is TRBV5-1; D is possibly TRBD1 (5 bases). The germline V and J ends were trimmed by 0 bases and 4 bases, with 10 bases remaining between them. The CDR3 extends over 14 amino acids. Germline V gene lookup returns CDR1 SGHRS and CDR2 YFSETQ. This CDR3 reads CASSLEGRSTEAFF. In DNA, the CDR3 is TGCGCCAGCAGCTTGGAGGGGCGGTCCACTGAAGCTTTCTTT.

The gene calls are TRBV24-1 and TRBJ2-2, with 10 bases aligning to TRBD2. The CDR3 is 16 residues long. CDR1 is KGHDR, CDR2 SFDVKD, per germline. J was trimmed by 6 bases and V by 5 bases; bases with no gene match: 8. CDR3 sequence reads: CATSGSSGRFPGELFF. The CDR3 DNA reads as TGTGCCACCAGTGGAAGTAGCGGGAGGTTCCCCGGGGAGCTGTTTTTT.

The rearrangement links TRBV21-1 to TRBJ2-5. TRBV21-1 is a pseudogene locus. CDR3 length: 12 residues. For the CDR3, the DNA is TGTGCCAGCAGAGATTACCAAGAGACCCAGTACTTC. Translation: CASRDYQETQYF.

This clone was observed once. DNA of the CDR3: TGTGCCAGCAGTGGATACATAAGTGAGACCCAGTACTTC. Translating gives CASSGYISETQYF. This chain connects TRBV9 to TRBJ2-5; D is ambiguous. The CDR3 runs to 13 residues. V dropped 5 bases and J dropped 5 bases, with 13 bases sitting between them. Germline CDR1 SGDLS, CDR2 YYNGEE.

The chain carries TRBV6-5 and TRBJ1-4; the D is unclear. Germline CDR1 MNHEY, CDR2 SVGAGI. V lost 2 bases and J 5 bases, leaving 15 bases between the germline ends. CDR3 length: 16 residues. CDR3 protein: CASSYRRPHRNEKLFF. CDR3 sequence (DNA): TGTGCCAGCAGTTACAGGAGGCCTCACCGAAATGAAAAACTGTTTTTT.

This chain links TRBV12-3 or TRBV12-4 with TRBJ2-6; no clear D. The V end was cut by 6 bases, the J end by 1 base, with 4 bases between. The CDR3 covers 13 residues. DNA of the CDR3: TGTGCCAGCAGCATTTCTGGGGCCAACGTCCTGACTTTC. This encodes CASSISGANVLTF.

The rearrangement links TRBV9 to TRBJ2-1; the D is unclear. This CDR3 is built from 14 residues. Germline CDR1 SGDLS, CDR2 YYNGEE. V was pared by 0 bases and J by 0 bases, with 4 bases between. The CDR3 DNA follows: TGTGCCAGCAGCGTAGCCAGCTCCTACAATGAGCAGTTCTTC. It is translated as CASSVASSYNEQFF.

The V gene is TRBV24-1, the J gene TRBJ2-1; D is tentatively TRBD1 or TRBD2 (5 bases each). Germline loops: CDR1 KGHDR, CDR2 SFDVKD. Trimming cost V 5 bases and J 7 bases, with 23 bases left between them. The CDR3 sequence is 17 residues long. CDR3 sequence: CATSALGDLREANEQFF. The CDR3 coding sequence is TGTGCCACCAGTGCCCTAGGGGACCTACGAGAGGCAAATGAGCAGTTCTTC.

This chain joins TRBV3-1 (or the pseudogene TRBV3-2) and TRBJ2-7; unclear D gene. Per the germline V gene, CDR1 is LGHDT and CDR2 is YNNKEL (reference sequence). V lost 1 base and J 0 bases, leaving 7 bases between the germline ends. This CDR3 contains 14 residues. Here the CDR3 reads CASSQGLVSYEQYF. The DNA of the CDR3 is TGTGCCAGCAGCCAAGGGCTAGTCTCCTACGAGCAGTACTTC.

The rearrangement links TRBV29-1 to TRBJ1-5; no firm D call. The CDR3 totals 13 residues. Trimming cost V 4 bases and J 0 bases, with 7 bases left between them. Germline V gene data show CDR1 as SQVTM and CDR2 as ANQGSEA. The CDR3 protein is CSVGTSSNQPQHF. CDR3 nucleotide sequence: TGCAGCGTTGGCACAAGTAGCAATCAGCCCCAGCATTTT.

The V call is TRBV6-6, the J call TRBJ1-5, with 7 nucleotides matching TRBD1. Per germline, CDR1 MNHNY and CDR2 SVGAGI (reference sequence). CDR3 length: 15 residues. V trimming: 7 bases; J trimming: 1 base; junction bases outside the gene matches: 7. CDR3 coding DNA: TGTGCCAGCATTCTCATGGACAGGAGCAATCAGCCCCAGCATTTT. As protein: CASILMDRSNQPQHF.

The V call is TRBV5-1, the J call TRBJ2-2; a weak D match, TRBD1 (6 bases). V lost 1 base and J lost 0, with 10 bases in between. This CDR3 contains 16 residues. CDR1 and CDR2 (germline): SGHRS, YFSETQ. CDR3 bases: TGCGCCAGCAGCTTGCAGGGGAGCCCGAACACCGGGGAGCTGTTTTTT. Protein product: CASSLQGSPNTGELFF.

The chain carries TRBV28 and TRBJ2-5, with D perhaps matching TRBD2 (5 bases). CDR3 length: 12 amino acids. CDR1 is MDHEN and CDR2 is SYDVKM in the germline V gene. V was trimmed by 6 bases and J by 3 bases, leaving 8 bases between them. In DNA, the CDR3 is TGTGCCAGCAGCTACGGGGAAGAGACCCAGTACTTC. This sequence encodes CASSYGEETQYF. The whole variable domain, filled in from reference TRBV28 and TRBJ2-5, reads DVKVTQSSRYLVKRTGEKVFLECVQDMDHENMFWYRQDPGLGLRLIYFSYDVKMKEKGDIPEGYSVSREKKERFSLILESASTNQTSMYLCASSYGEETQYFGPGTRLLVL.

The gene calls are TRBV18 and TRBJ2-6; D may be TRBD1 (7 bases). Germline V gene data show CDR1 as KGHSH and CDR2 as LQKENI. With 6 bases removed from V and 2 bases from J, the gap between germline ends came to 20 bases. The CDR3 covers 18 residues. The CDR3 region is CASSPRDRAGTGANVLTF. The DNA of the CDR3 is TGTGCCAGCTCCCCGAGAGACAGGGCGGGAACTGGGGCCAACGTCCTGACTTTC.

The chain has TRBV6-5 and TRBJ1-6, with a possible D match to TRBD1 (6 bases). CDR1 and CDR2 from the germline V gene are MNHEY and SVGAGI. V was shortened by 2 bases and J by 17 bases, with 19 bases between the two germline ends. The CDR3 consists of 14 residues. The CDR3 region has the DNA TGTGCCAGCAGTTACGGCCGGACAGCCGGTAGTTTCCACTTT. The encoded protein is CASSYGRTAGSFHF.

The rearrangement joins TRBV19 to TRBJ2-3; either TRBD1 or TRBD2 may supply D (5 bases each). Trimming cost V 4 bases and J 6 bases, with 11 bases left between them. CDR3 length: 13 amino acids. Germline V gives CDR1 LNHDA, CDR2 SQIVND (reference sequence). CDR3 protein: CASSTTWGDTQYF. CDR3 bases: TGTGCCAGTAGTACCACTTGGGGGGATACGCAGTATTTT.

The V gene is TRBV6-5, the J gene TRBJ2-7; D may be TRBD1 (5 bases). There are 14 residues in the CDR3. Germline-derived CDR1 and CDR2 are MNHEY and SVGAGI. Trimming stripped 0 bases from V and 4 bases from J, with 10 bases between. The CDR3 DNA reads TGTGCCAGCAGTTACTCGAGTCAGGGTTACGAGCAGTACTTC. Translated, it gives CASSYSSQGYEQYF.

The rearrangement joins TRBV5-1 to TRBJ2-5; 7 bases are shared with TRBD2. The CDR3 extends over 13 amino acids. CDR1 SGHRS and CDR2 YFSETQ come from the germline V gene. The V and J ends lost 4 bases and 2 bases, in that order; junction bases with no gene match: 2. CDR3 nucleotides: TGCGCCAGCAGCCGAGCGGGGCAAGAGACCCAGTACTTC. This encodes CASSRAGQETQYF.

The genes are TRBV6-5 and TRBJ2-5, with 11 bases matching TRBD1. J gave up 2 bases and V 9 bases, and 5 bases lay outside the gene matches. CDR3 size: 14 residues. Germline V gene sequence: CDR1 MNHEY, CDR2 SVGAGI. The CDR3 DNA sequence: TGTGCCAGTCTCCGGGACAGGGGGCAAGAGACCCAGTACTTC. This encodes CASLRDRGQETQYF.

This clone appeared once. V and J are TRBV5-4 and TRBJ2-3; D remains unclear. V was cut by 2 bases and J by 4 bases, with 11 bases left in between. The germline V gene encodes CDR1 SGHNT and CDR2 YYREEE (reference sequence). The CDR3 covers 14 residues. CDR3 DNA sequence: TGTGCCAGCAGCTTTGGGTTAGTCGCAGATACGCAGTATTTT. Protein: CASSFGLVADTQYF.